This T cell receptor beta chain was identified during a study of blood T cell repertoires in COVID-19. The wider study: Both acute and convalescent COVID-19 samples were obtained from the United States, Italy and Spain. Sources were T cells, B-cell-depleted T cells, or PBMCs; the material itself was cDNA or gDNA.

Per the study methods: Scientists estimated how many nucleated cells there were by amplifying reference gene primers. Sequenced by immunoSEQ multiplex PCR; TCRdb stores in-frame clones only, minus some. The V and J calls and clone size are taken from that table; D and trimming were inferred from the DNA. Of 140,000 or so clones detected, more than 60% appear once; the ten largest clones hold approximately 2%. The germline gives CDR1 ENHRY, CDR2 SYGVKD. The CDR3 is 13 amino acids. Between the trimmed V and J ends, which lost 6 bases and 0 bases, there was a span of 6 bases. V usage is TRBV10-3 and J usage is TRBJ1-3; no reliable D call. This receptor was identified in a woman in her sixties or seventies with acute or convalescent COVID-19. Sequenced material: peripheral blood. The CDR3 bases are TGTGCCATCAGCAGTACCTCTGGAAACACCATATATTTT. Its translation: CAISSTSGNTIYF.